This T cell receptor beta chain is drawn from a study of cytomegalovirus exposure and HLA in healthy donors. Overall study findings and caveats: Reportedly, fewer N-insertions than the approximately 690-donor mean appeared in an Asian-associated ancestry cluster in a later analysis.

13 Jbeta primers and 60 Vbeta primers were used for the PCR. The table came from immunoSEQ multiplex PCR; TCRdb's copy has only in-frame clones and leaves some out. The sample gives about 150,000 clones, roughly 83% of which show up once; more than 1.5% is in the top ten. Trimming stripped 3 bases from V and 0 bases from J, with 15 bases between. The CDR3 is 17 amino acids. CDR1 is GTSNPN and CDR2 is SVGIG in the germline V gene (reference sequence). As for this clone: The antigen is unknown.

Sequenced sample: PBMCs. The chain has TRBV30 and TRBJ2-6, with D maybe TRBD2 (6 bases). The clonotype was recovered from a middle-aged man in good health and CMV-seronegative. As DNA, the CDR3 is TGTGCCTGGAGGCTCCCGGGACTCCTCTCTGGGGCCAACGTCCTGACTTTC. Amino acids: CAWRLPGLLSGANVLTF.